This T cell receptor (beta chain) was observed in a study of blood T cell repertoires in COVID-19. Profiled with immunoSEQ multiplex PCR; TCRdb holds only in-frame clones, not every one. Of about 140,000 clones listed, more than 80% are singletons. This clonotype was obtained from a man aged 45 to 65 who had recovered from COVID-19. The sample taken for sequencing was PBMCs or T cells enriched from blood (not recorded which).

CDR3 nucleotide sequence: TGTGCCAGCAGCCAGAAGGCAGGGTGGGGACAGCCCCAGCATTTT. Amino acids: CASSQKAGWGQPQHF. The V call is TRBV6-5, the J call TRBJ1-5; possibly TRBD1 for D (5 bases). From germline, CDR1 is MNHEY and CDR2 SVGAGI. V shed 6 bases and J shed 7 bases, with 19 bases lying between them. CDR3 length: 15 residues.